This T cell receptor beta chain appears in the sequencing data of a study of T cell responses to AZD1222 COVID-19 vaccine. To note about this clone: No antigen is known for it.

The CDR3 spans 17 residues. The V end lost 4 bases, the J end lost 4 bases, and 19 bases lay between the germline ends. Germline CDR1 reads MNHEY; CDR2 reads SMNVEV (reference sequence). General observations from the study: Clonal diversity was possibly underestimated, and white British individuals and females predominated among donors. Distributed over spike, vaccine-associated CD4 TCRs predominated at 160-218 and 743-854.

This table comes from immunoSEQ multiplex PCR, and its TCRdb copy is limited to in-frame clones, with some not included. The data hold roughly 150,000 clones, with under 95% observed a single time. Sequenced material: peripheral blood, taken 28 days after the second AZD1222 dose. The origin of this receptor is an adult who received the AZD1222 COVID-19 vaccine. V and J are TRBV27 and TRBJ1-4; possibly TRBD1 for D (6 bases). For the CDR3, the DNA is TGTGCCAGCAGTTCACTGCCCCAGGGGTTGGGTAATGAAAAACTGTTTTTT. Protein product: CASSSLPQGLGNEKLFF.